This T cell receptor (beta chain) was recovered during a study of identical twins. Study outcomes and limitations: Diverse VJ usage suggested most zero-insertion clonotypes were not invariant T cells. It was cross-sectional statistical analysis, not following the same donors, that the conclusions relied on.

A remark on this clonotype: Its specificity is not known.

No donor was unhealthy or non-Caucasian. Through template switching, a universal primer site was introduced, and the cDNA contained unique molecular identifiers. In TCRdb, the 5' RACE reads were re-called with MiXCR into one record per CDR3 protein. The repertoire holds about 890,000 distinct CDR3 sequences, with 9% to 15% as singletons. The same data also went into a second study, on yellow fever vaccine responses in identical twins.

The clonotype originates from a woman aged 18-29 years in good health. Sequencing was performed on PBMCs.

CDR3 sequence: CASSFQGYEQYV. The CDR3 DNA reads as TGTGCCAGCAGTTTTCAGGGCTACGAGCAGTACGTC. This chain uses TRBV28 with TRBJ2-7, with TRBD1 as a possible D gene (5 bases). V shed 3 bases and J shed 3 bases, with 6 bases lying between them. This CDR3 is 12 amino acids long. Germline V gene lookup returns CDR1 MDHEN and CDR2 SYDVKM.